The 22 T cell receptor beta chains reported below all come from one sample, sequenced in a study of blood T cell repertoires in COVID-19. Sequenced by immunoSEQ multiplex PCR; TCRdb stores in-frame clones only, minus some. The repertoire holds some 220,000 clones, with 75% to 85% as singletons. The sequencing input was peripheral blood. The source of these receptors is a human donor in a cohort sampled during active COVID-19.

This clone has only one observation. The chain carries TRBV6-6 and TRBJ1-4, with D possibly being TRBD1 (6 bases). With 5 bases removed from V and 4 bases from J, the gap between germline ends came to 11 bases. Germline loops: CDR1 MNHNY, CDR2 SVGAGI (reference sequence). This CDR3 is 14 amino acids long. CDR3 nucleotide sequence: TGTGCCAGCAGTCCTCGACAGGATAATGAAAAACTGTTTTTT. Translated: CASSPRQDNEKLFF.

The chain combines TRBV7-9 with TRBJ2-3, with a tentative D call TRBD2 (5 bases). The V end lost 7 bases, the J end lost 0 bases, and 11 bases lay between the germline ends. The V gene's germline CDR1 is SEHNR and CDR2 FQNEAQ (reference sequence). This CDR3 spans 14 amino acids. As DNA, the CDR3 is TGTGCCAGCACGGGCCGGGGAAGCACAGATACGCAGTATTTT. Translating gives CASTGRGSTDTQYF.

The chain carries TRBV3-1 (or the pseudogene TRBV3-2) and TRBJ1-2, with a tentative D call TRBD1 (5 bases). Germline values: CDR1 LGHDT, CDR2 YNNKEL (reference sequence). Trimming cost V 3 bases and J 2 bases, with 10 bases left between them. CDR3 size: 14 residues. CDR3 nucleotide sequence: TGTGCCAGCAGCCAGAGGCAGGGCAACTATGGCTACACCTTC. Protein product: CASSQRQGNYGYTF.

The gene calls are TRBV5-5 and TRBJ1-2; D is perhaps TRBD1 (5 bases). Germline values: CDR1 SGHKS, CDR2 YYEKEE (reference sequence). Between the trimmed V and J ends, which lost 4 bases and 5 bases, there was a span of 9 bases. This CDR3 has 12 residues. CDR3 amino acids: CASSPDRYGYTF. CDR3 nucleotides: TGTGCCAGCAGCCCTGACAGATATGGCTACACCTTC.

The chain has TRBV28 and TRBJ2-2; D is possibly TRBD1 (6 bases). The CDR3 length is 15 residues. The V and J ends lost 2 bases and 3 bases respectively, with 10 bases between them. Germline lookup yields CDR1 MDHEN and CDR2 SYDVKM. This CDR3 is CASSLPRGDTGELFF. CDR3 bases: TGTGCCAGCAGTTTACCCAGGGGAGACACCGGGGAGCTGTTTTTT.

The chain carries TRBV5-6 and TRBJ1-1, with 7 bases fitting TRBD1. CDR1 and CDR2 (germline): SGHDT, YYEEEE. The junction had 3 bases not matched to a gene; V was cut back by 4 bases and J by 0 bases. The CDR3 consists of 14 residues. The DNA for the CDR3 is TGTGCCAGCAGCCAACAGGGGTTGAACACTGAAGCTTTCTTT. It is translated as CASSQQGLNTEAFF.

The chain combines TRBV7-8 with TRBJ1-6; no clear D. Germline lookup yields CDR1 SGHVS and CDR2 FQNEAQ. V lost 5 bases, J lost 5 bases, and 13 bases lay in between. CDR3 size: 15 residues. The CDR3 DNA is TGTGCCAGCAGCCGAGGAGGGCCGAATAATTCACCCCTCCACTTT. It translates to CASSRGGPNNSPLHF.

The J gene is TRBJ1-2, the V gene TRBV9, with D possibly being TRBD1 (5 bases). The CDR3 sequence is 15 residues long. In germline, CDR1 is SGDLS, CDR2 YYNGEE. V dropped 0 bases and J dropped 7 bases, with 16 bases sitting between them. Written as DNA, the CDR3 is TGTGCCAGCAGCGTAGGAGACGGGGGACTCCTTGGCTACACCTTC. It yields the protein CASSVGDGGLLGYTF.

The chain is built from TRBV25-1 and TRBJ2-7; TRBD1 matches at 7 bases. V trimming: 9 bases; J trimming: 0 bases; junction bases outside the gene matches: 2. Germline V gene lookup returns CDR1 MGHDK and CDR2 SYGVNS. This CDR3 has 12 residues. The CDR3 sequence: CASRDSSYEQYF. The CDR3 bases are TGTGCCAGTCGGGACAGCTCCTACGAGCAGTACTTC.

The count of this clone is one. CDR3 residues: CASSEGQREEAFF. The CDR3 nucleotides read TGTGCCAGCAGTGAAGGCCAGCGAGAAGAAGCTTTCTTT. The J gene is TRBJ1-1, the V gene TRBV25-1, with unresolved D. The CDR3 extends over 13 amino acids. Germline V lookup: CDR1 MGHDK, CDR2 SYGVNS. The V end was cut by 2 bases, the J end by 8 bases, with 12 bases between.

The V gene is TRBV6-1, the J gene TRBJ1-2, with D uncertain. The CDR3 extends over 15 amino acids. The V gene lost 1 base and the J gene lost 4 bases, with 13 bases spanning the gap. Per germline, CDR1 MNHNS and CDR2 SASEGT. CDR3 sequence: CASSEGRERSYGYTF. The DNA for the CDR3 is TGTGCCAGCAGTGAAGGGAGAGAACGATCCTATGGCTACACCTTC.

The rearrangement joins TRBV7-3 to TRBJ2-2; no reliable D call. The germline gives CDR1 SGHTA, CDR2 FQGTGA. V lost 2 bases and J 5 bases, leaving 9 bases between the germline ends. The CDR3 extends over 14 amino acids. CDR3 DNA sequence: TGTGCCAGCAGCTTATCTACAGAAACCGGGGAGCTGTTTTTT. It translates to CASSLSTETGELFF.

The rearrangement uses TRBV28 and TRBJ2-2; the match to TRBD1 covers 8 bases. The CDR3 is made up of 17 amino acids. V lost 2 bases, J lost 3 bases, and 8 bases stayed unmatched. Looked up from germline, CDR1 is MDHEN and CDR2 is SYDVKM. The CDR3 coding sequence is TGTGCCAGCAGTTTACCCAGGGGGCGGTTAGACACCGGGGAGCTGTTTTTT. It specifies CASSLPRGRLDTGELFF.

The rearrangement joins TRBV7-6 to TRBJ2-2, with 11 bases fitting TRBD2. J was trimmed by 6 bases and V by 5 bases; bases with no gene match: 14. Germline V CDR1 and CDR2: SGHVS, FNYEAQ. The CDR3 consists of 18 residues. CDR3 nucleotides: TGTGCCAGCAGCGCAGAGGAGACTAGCGGGGAATTGGCCGGGGAGCTGTTTTTT. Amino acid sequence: CASSAEETSGELAGELFF. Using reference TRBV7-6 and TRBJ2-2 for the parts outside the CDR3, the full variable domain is GAGVSQSPRYKVTKRGQDVALRCDPISGHVSLYWYRQALGQGPEFLTYFNYEAQQDKSGLPNDRFSAERPEGSISTLTIQRTEQRDSAMYRCASSAEETSGELAGELFFGEGSRLTVL.

CDR3 DNA: TGTGCCAGCAGCTTGGCCACAGGGGGTATGGCTTTCTTT. The encoded protein is CASSLATGGMAFF. The J gene is TRBJ1-1, the V gene TRBV5-5; 8 bases align to TRBD1. The germline V gene has CDR1 SGHKS and CDR2 YYEKEE (reference sequence). Germline trimming cut 0 bases from V and 11 bases from J; bases unmatched to any gene: 6. This CDR3 spans 13 amino acids.

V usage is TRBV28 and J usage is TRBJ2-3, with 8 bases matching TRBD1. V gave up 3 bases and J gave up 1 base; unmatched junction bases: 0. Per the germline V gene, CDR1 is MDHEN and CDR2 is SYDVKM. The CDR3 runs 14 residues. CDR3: CASSFRGRTDTQYF. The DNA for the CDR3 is TGTGCCAGCAGTTTCAGGGGGCGCACAGATACGCAGTATTTT. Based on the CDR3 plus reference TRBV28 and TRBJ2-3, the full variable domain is DVKVTQSSRYLVKRTGEKVFLECVQDMDHENMFWYRQDPGLGLRLIYFSYDVKMKEKGDIPEGYSVSREKKERFSLILESASTNQTSMYLCASSFRGRTDTQYFGPGTRLTVL.

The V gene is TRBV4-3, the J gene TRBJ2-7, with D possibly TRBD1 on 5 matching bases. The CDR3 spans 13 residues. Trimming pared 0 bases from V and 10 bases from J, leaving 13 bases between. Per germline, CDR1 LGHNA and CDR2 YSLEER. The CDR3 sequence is CASSQDLQDTQYF. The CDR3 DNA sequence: TGCGCCAGCAGCCAAGATCTGCAGGACACCCAGTACTTC.

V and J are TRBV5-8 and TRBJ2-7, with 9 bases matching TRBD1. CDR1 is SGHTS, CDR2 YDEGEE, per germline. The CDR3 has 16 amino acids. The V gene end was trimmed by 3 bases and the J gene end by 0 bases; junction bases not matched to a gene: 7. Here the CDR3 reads CASSSTGGVRSYEQYF. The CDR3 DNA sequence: TGTGCCAGCAGCTCCACAGGGGGCGTTCGCTCCTACGAGCAGTACTTC.

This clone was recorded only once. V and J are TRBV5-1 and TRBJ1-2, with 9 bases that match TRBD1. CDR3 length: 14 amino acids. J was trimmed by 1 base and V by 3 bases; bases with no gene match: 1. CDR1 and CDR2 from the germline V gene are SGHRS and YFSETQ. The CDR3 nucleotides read TGCGCCAGCAGCTGGACAGGGGATAACTATGGCTACACCTTC. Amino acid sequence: CASSWTGDNYGYTF.

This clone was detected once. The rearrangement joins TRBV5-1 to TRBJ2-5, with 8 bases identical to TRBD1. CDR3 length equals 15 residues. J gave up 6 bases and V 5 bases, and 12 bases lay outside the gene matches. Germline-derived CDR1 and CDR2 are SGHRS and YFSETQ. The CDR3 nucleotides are TGCGCCAGCAGTTGGCAGGGGGCAGAAAGAAAGACCCAGTACTTC. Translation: CASSWQGAERKTQYF.

DNA for the CDR3: TGTGCCAGCAGCGTAGCTGTGAGGGGCGGGACAGGGACCTACGAGCAGTACTTC. Its translation is CASSVAVRGGTGTYEQYF. This chain uses TRBV9 with TRBJ2-7; 9 positions match TRBD1. The J segment lost 2 bases and the V segment lost 0 bases, leaving 12 bases of the junction unmatched. Germline CDR1 SGDLS, CDR2 YYNGEE. This CDR3 spans 18 amino acids.

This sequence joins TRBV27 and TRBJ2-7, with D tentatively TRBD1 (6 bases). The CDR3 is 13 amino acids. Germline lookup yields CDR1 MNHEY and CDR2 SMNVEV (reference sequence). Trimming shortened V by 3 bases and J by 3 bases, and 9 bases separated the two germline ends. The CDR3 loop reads CASSFRDIYEQYF. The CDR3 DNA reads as TGTGCCAGCAGTTTCCGGGACATCTACGAGCAGTACTTC.